This T cell receptor (beta chain) was sequenced in a study of spatial heterogeneity in lung cancer. Study-wide background: Every unique TCR and UMI combination, on average, appeared more than ten times in raw reads.

The sample's time point: sample taken at primary tumor resection. Sequencing was performed on whole RNA extracted from tumor and nontumor lung tissue, or from frozen PBMC, and the material was left unsorted. Every molecule of TCR cDNA had its own unique molecular identifier. TCRdb independently ran MiXCR on the 5' RACE reads; one entry per CDR3 protein. The table has about 92,000 distinct CDR3 sequences, 10% to 15% seen once; the top ten hold about 41%. V lost 2 bases and J lost 6, with 10 bases in between. The CDR3 consists of 13 residues. The TCR was taken from a male donor with early-stage non-small cell lung cancer. Sequenced material: PBMCs, taken at surgery. The chain has TRBV12-3 or TRBV12-4 and TRBJ1-2; D not resolved. The CDR3 spells CASSLLVQDGYTF. As DNA, the CDR3 is TGTGCCAGCAGTTTACTGGTTCAAGATGGCTACACCTTC.